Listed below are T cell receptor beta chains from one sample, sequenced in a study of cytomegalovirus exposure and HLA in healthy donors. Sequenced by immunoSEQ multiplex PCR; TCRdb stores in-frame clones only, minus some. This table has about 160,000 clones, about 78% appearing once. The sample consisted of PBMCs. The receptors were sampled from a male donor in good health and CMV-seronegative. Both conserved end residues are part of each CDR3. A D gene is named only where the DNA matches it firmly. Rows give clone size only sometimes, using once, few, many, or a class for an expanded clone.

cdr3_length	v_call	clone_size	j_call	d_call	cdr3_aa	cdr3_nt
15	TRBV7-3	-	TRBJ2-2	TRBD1	CASSSDRVNTGELFF	TGTGCCAGCAGCTCGGACAGGGTGAACACCGGGGAGCTGTTTTTT
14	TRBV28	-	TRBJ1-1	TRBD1	CASRGDRPNTEAFF	TGTGCCAGCAGGGGGGACAGGCCGAACACTGAAGCTTTCTTT
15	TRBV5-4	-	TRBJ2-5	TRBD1	CASSSGQGARETQYF	TGTGCCAGCAGCTCCGGACAGGGGGCTAGGGAGACCCAGTACTTC
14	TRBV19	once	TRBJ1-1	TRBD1	CASSNGQENTEAFF	TGTGCCAGTAGTAATGGACAGGAGAACACTGAAGCTTTCTTT
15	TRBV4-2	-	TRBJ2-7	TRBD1	CASSTIRTGGNEQYF	TGTGCCAGCAGCACTATACGGACAGGGGGCAACGAGCAGTACTTC
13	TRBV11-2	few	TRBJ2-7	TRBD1	CASSFGQGREQYF	TGTGCCAGCAGCTTTGGACAGGGACGGGAGCAGTACTTC
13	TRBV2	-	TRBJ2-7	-	CASKTGKGYEQYF	TGTGCCAGCAAAACAGGAAAGGGCTACGAGCAGTACTTC
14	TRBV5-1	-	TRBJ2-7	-	CASSLGSGRYGQYF	TGCGCCAGCAGCTTGGGGTCAGGGCGATACGGGCAGTACTTC
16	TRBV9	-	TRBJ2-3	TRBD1	CASSVGSGGASHTQYF	TGTGCCAGCAGCGTAGGATCAGGGGGCGCATCACATACGCAGTATTTT
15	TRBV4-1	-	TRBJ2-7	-	CASSSRGAPTYEQYF	TGCGCCAGCAGCTCACGCGGGGCTCCGACCTACGAGCAGTACTTC
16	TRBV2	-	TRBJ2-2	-	CASRKGLAQNTGELFF	TGTGCCAGCAGGAAAGGCCTAGCACAGAACACCGGGGAGCTGTTTTTT
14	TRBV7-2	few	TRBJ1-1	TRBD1	CASSLGTGETEAFF	TGTGCCAGCAGCTTGGGGACAGGGGAGACTGAAGCTTTCTTT
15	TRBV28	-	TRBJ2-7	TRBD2	CASSLGGSLSYEQYF	TGTGCCAGCAGTTTGGGCGGGAGTCTCTCCTACGAGCAGTACTTC
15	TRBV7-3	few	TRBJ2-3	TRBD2	CASSSRGGTTDTQYF	TGTGCCAGCAGCAGCCGCGGGGGGACCACAGATACGCAGTATTTT
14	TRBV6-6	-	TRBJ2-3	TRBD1	CASTRQGEVDTQYF	TGTGCCAGCACTCGACAGGGGGAGGTGGATACGCAGTATTTT
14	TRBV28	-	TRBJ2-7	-	CASRRGGDIYEQYF	TGTGCCAGCAGGAGAGGAGGGGATATATACGAGCAGTACTTC
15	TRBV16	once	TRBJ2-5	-	CASSQRLGQSETQYF	TGTGCCAGCAGCCAAAGGTTAGGACAGAGCGAGACCCAGTACTTC
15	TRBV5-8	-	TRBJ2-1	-	CASGGGSNSYNEQFF	TGTGCCAGCGGGGGGGGCTCGAACTCCTACAATGAGCAGTTCTTC
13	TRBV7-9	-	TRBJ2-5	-	CASRASNPETQYF	TGTGCCAGCAGAGCTTCCAACCCGGAGACCCAGTACTTC
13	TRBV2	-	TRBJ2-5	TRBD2	CASITGGLETQYF	TGTGCCAGCATTACGGGGGGGCTGGAGACCCAGTACTTC
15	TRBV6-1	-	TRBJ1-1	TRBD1	CASSSQGALGTEAFF	TGTGCCAGCAGTTCTCAGGGGGCCCTGGGCACTGAAGCTTTCTTT
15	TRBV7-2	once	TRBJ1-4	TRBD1	CASSLRPGGNEKLFF	TGTGCCAGCAGCTTACGCCCAGGGGGGAATGAAAAACTGTTTTTT
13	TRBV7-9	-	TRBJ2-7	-	CASSPATAYEQYF	TGTGCCAGCAGCCCGGCGACAGCCTACGAGCAGTACTTC
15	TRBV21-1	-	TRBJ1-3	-	CASSRQSGGGNTIYF	TGTGCCAGCAGCAGGCAAAGCGGTGGCGGAAACACCATATATTTT
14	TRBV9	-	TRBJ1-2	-	CASSPGGGPYGYTF	TGTGCCAGCAGCCCGGGAGGAGGACCCTATGGCTACACCTTC
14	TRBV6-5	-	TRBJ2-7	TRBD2	CASSRLGLAYEQYF	TGTGCCAGCAGTCGACTCGGACTAGCCTACGAGCAGTACTTC
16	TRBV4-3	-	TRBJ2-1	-	CASSQDPAIISNEQFF	TGCGCCAGCAGCCAAGACCCAGCGATAATATCCAATGAGCAGTTCTTC
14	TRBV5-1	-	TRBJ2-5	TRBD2	CASSLGLASETQYF	TGCGCCAGCAGCTTGGGACTAGCGTCAGAGACCCAGTACTTC
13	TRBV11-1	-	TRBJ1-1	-	CASSRRTGTEAFF	TGTGCCAGCAGCAGAAGAACAGGGACTGAAGCTTTCTTT
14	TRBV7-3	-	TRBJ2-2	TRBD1	CASSLSQGVGELFF	TGTGCCAGCAGCTTATCGCAGGGGGTAGGGGAGCTGTTTTTT
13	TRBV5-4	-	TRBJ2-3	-	CASSRQGTDTQYF	TGTGCCAGCAGCCGACAGGGCACAGATACGCAGTATTTT
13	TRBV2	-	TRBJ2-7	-	CASCGQLSYEQYF	TGTGCCAGCTGTGGACAGCTCTCCTACGAGCAGTACTTC
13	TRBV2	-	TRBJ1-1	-	CARAGGRNTEAFF	TGTGCCAGGGCCGGTGGGCGGAACACTGAAGCTTTCTTT
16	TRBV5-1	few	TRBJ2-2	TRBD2	CASRRGLAGAPGELFF	TGCGCCAGCAGAAGAGGACTAGCGGGAGCCCCCGGGGAGCTGTTTTTT
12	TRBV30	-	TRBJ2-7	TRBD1	CAWIAGGYEQYF	TGTGCCTGGATTGCAGGGGGCTACGAGCAGTACTTC
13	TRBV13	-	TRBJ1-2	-	CASSRQDGYGYTF	TGTGCCAGCAGCCGGCAGGATGGCTATGGCTACACCTTC
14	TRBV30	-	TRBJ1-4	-	CAWTASPAGEKLFF	TGTGCCTGGACGGCCTCTCCCGCGGGTGAAAAACTGTTTTTT
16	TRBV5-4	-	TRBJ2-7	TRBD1	CASSPRGGQGNYEQYF	TGTGCCAGCAGCCCGAGGGGCGGACAGGGGAACTACGAGCAGTACTTC
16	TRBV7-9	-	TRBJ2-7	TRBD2	CASSPRLAGVVYEQYF	TGTGCCAGCAGTCCCCGACTAGCGGGAGTGGTTTACGAGCAGTACTTC
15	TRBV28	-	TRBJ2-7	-	CASSFRDRSTSEQYF	TGTGCCAGCAGTTTTAGAGACAGGTCCACCTCCGAGCAGTACTTC
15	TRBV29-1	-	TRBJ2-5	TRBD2	CSVDTGLAAQETQYF	TGCAGCGTGGATACGGGACTAGCGGCCCAAGAGACCCAGTACTTC
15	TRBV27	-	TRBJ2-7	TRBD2	CASSYSGGWVYEQYF	TGTGCCAGCAGTTATTCGGGGGGGTGGGTCTACGAGCAGTACTTC
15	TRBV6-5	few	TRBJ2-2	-	CASSYSGQNTGELFF	TGTGCCAGCAGTTACTCGGGACAGAACACCGGGGAGCTGTTTTTT
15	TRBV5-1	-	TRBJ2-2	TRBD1	CASSWGDREDGELFF	TGCGCCAGCAGCTGGGGGGACAGGGAAGACGGGGAGCTGTTTTTT
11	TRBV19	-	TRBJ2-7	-	CASSIGEEQYF	TGTGCCAGTAGTATAGGAGAGGAGCAGTACTTC
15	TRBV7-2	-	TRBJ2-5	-	CASSLAAIRAETQYF	TGTGCCAGCAGCTTAGCAGCCATCAGGGCTGAGACCCAGTACTTC
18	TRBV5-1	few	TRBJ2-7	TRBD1	CASSSAPHRTGATYEQYF	TGCGCCAGCAGCTCGGCCCCCCACCGGACAGGGGCCACCTACGAGCAGTACTTC
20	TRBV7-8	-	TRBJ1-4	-	CASSLAWFLQEKSTNEKLFF	TGTGCCAGCAGCTTAGCCTGGTTTTTACAAGAAAAGTCAACTAATGAAAAACTGTTTTTT
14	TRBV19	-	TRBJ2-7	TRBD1	CASTPGQGAYEQYF	TGTGCCAGTACCCCTGGACAGGGGGCTTACGAGCAGTACTTC
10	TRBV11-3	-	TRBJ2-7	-	CASSLGQQYF	TGTGCCAGCAGCTTAGGGCAGCAGTACTTC